This T cell receptor beta chain was identified in a study of blood T cell repertoires in COVID-19. Across the whole study: The analysed material was cDNA or gDNA that came from T cells, B-cell-depleted T cells, or PBMCs.

The CDR3 is 18 amino acids. The germline V and J ends were trimmed by 2 bases and 2 bases, with 19 bases remaining between them. Germline CDR1 reads MGHDK; CDR2 reads SYGVNS. TCRdb's table, derived via immunoSEQ multiplex PCR, lists solely in-frame clones and lacks some. In the table there are around 190,000 clones, roughly 86% of which are singletons. In terms of age and location, participants ranged from roughly 18 to 100 years and lived in roughly 22 US areas. This rearrangement joins TRBV25-1 to TRBJ2-1; tentatively, D is TRBD2 (6 bases). The sample consisted of PBMCs or T cells enriched from blood (not recorded which). This clonotype originated in a man between 40 and 49 years old with acute COVID-19. CDR3 protein: CASSELFSQRAAYNEQFF. DNA for the CDR3: TGTGCCAGCAGTGAACTTTTCTCCCAGCGGGCAGCCTACAATGAGCAGTTCTTC. Full variable domain (outside the CDR3, taken from reference TRBV25-1 and TRBJ2-1): EADIYQTPRYLVIGTGKKITLECSQTMGHDKMYWYQQDPGMELHLIHYSYGVNSTEKGDLSSESTVSRIRTEHFPLTLESARPSHTSQYLCASSELFSQRAAYNEQFFGPGTRLTVL.